The rows below give T cell receptor beta chains drawn from one sample of a study of shared clonotypes between healthy human individuals. The data were produced by immunoSEQ multiplex PCR, yet TCRdb's version contains in-frame clones alone and is incomplete. The profile shows around 600,000 clones, 98% of them singletons. Sequenced: naive CD8+ T cells sorted from blood. The source is a man aged 25 to 40 in good health. The CDR3 runs from the conserved cysteine through the conserved F or W. The D gene is left open where the match is weak. Where a row states a size, it is once, few, many or the class of an expanded clone; other rows omit it.

CDR3 length: 16
clone size: NA
V gene: TRBV19
D gene: TRBD2
J gene: TRBJ2-3
CDR3 protein: CASSIGTSGYTDTQYF
CDR3 DNA: TGTGCCAGTAGTATAGGGACTAGCGGATACACAGATACGCAGTATTTT

CDR3 length: 15
clone size: NA
V gene: TRBV7-9
D gene: NA
J gene: TRBJ2-3
CDR3 protein: CASSLVVGAWDTQYF
CDR3 DNA: TGTGCCAGCAGCTTGGTCGTAGGGGCCTGGGATACGCAGTATTTT

CDR3 length: 18
clone size: NA
V gene: TRBV7-8
D gene: TRBD2
J gene: TRBJ2-1
CDR3 protein: CASSAGTSGRSSYNEQFF
CDR3 DNA: TGTGCCAGCAGCGCCGGGACTAGCGGGAGGAGCTCCTACAATGAGCAGTTCTTC

CDR3 length: 15
clone size: NA
V gene: TRBV7-2
D gene: TRBD2
J gene: TRBJ2-7
CDR3 protein: CASSLVTSGRGEQYF
CDR3 DNA: TGTGCCAGCAGCCTTGTGACTAGCGGGAGGGGAGAGCAGTACTTC

CDR3 length: 15
clone size: NA
V gene: TRBV5-4
D gene: NA
J gene: TRBJ2-7
CDR3 protein: CASSPEAAPPYEQYF
CDR3 DNA: TGTGCCAGCAGCCCTGAGGCGGCCCCCCCCTACGAGCAGTACTTC

CDR3 length: 15
clone size: NA
V gene: TRBV28
D gene: NA
J gene: TRBJ2-7
CDR3 protein: CASSPRLAPSYEQYF
CDR3 DNA: TGTGCCAGCAGTCCGCGTCTAGCGCCTTCCTACGAGCAGTACTTC

CDR3 length: 14
clone size: NA
V gene: TRBV12-5
D gene: NA
J gene: TRBJ2-2
CDR3 protein: CASGSRTFGGELFF
CDR3 DNA: TGTGCTAGTGGTTCACGGACTTTCGGCGGGGAGCTGTTTTTT

CDR3 length: 12
clone size: NA
V gene: TRBV27
D gene: NA
J gene: TRBJ2-7
CDR3 protein: CASSRDNYEQYF
CDR3 DNA: TGTGCCAGCAGCCGGGACAACTACGAGCAGTACTTC

CDR3 length: 16
clone size: NA
V gene: TRBV15
D gene: TRBD1
J gene: TRBJ2-1
CDR3 protein: CATSDPPGQGYNEQFF
CDR3 DNA: TGTGCCACCAGCGATCCACCGGGACAGGGGTACAATGAGCAGTTCTTC

CDR3 length: 14
clone size: NA
V gene: TRBV29-1
D gene: NA
J gene: TRBJ2-1
CDR3 protein: CSVEVRGFRDEQFF
CDR3 DNA: TGCAGCGTTGAAGTGCGCGGGTTCAGAGATGAGCAGTTCTTC

CDR3 length: 13
clone size: NA
V gene: TRBV4-1
D gene: NA
J gene: TRBJ2-1
CDR3 protein: CASRGITYNEQFF
CDR3 DNA: TGCGCCAGCAGAGGGATTACCTACAATGAGCAGTTCTTC

CDR3 length: 13
clone size: NA
V gene: TRBV9
D gene: NA
J gene: TRBJ1-2
CDR3 protein: CASSVEGSYGYTF
CDR3 DNA: TGTGCCAGCAGCGTAGAAGGGAGCTATGGCTACACCTTC

CDR3 length: 15
clone size: NA
V gene: TRBV19
D gene: NA
J gene: TRBJ1-2
CDR3 protein: CASSMWDLQTYGYTF
CDR3 DNA: TGTGCCAGTAGTATGTGGGATTTACAGACTTATGGCTACACCTTC

CDR3 length: 16
clone size: NA
V gene: TRBV6-1
D gene: TRBD1
J gene: TRBJ1-5
CDR3 protein: CASSEYGTGIRQPQHF
CDR3 DNA: TGTGCCAGCAGTGAATACGGGACAGGGATAAGGCAGCCCCAGCATTTT

CDR3 length: 16
clone size: NA
V gene: TRBV28
D gene: NA
J gene: TRBJ2-1
CDR3 protein: CASSFGQGFSYNEQFF
CDR3 DNA: TGTGCCAGCAGTTTCGGGCAGGGGTTCTCCTACAATGAGCAGTTCTTC

CDR3 length: 14
clone size: once
V gene: TRBV27
D gene: NA
J gene: TRBJ1-2
CDR3 protein: CASSPSRVNYGYTF
CDR3 DNA: TGTGCCAGCAGTCCCTCCAGAGTTAACTATGGCTACACCTTC

CDR3 length: 15
clone size: NA
V gene: TRBV15
D gene: TRBD2
J gene: TRBJ2-1
CDR3 protein: CATSSSGSPYNEQFF
CDR3 DNA: TGTGCCACCAGCAGTAGCGGGAGCCCCTACAATGAGCAGTTCTTC

CDR3 length: 15
clone size: NA
V gene: TRBV5-4
D gene: NA
J gene: TRBJ2-3
CDR3 protein: CASSLRGSPTDTQYF
CDR3 DNA: TGTGCCAGCAGCTTGCGGGGCAGCCCCACAGATACGCAGTATTTT

CDR3 length: 12
clone size: NA
V gene: TRBV7-9
D gene: NA
J gene: TRBJ1-1
CDR3 protein: CASSSIGTEAFF
CDR3 DNA: TGTGCCAGCAGTTCAATCGGGACTGAAGCTTTCTTT

CDR3 length: 13
clone size: NA
V gene: TRBV27
D gene: NA
J gene: TRBJ2-7
CDR3 protein: CASSMAGWTEQYF
CDR3 DNA: TGTGCCAGCAGTATGGCAGGCTGGACCGAGCAGTACTTC

CDR3 length: 16
clone size: NA
V gene: TRBV2
D gene: NA
J gene: TRBJ1-2
CDR3 protein: CASVNRAVDSIYGYTF
CDR3 DNA: TGTGCCAGCGTTAATAGGGCTGTGGACAGCATCTATGGCTACACCTTC

CDR3 length: 15
clone size: NA
V gene: TRBV7-8
D gene: TRBD2
J gene: TRBJ2-7
CDR3 protein: CASSLGFGEGLEQYF
CDR3 DNA: TGTGCCAGCAGCTTGGGATTCGGGGAGGGCCTCGAGCAGTACTTC

CDR3 length: 14
clone size: NA
V gene: TRBV7-6
D gene: NA
J gene: TRBJ2-1
CDR3 protein: CASSLAVGYNEQFF
CDR3 DNA: TGTGCCAGCAGCTTAGCGGTGGGCTACAATGAGCAGTTCTTC

CDR3 length: 16
clone size: NA
V gene: TRBV4-3
D gene: TRBD1
J gene: TRBJ1-3
CDR3 protein: CASSQGQPLAGNTIYF
CDR3 DNA: TGCGCCAGCAGCCAGGGACAGCCGCTGGCTGGAAACACCATATATTTT

CDR3 length: 14
clone size: NA
V gene: TRBV2
D gene: TRBD2
J gene: TRBJ2-7
CDR3 protein: CASSVPSGEYEQYF
CDR3 DNA: TGTGCCAGCAGTGTCCCAAGCGGGGAATACGAGCAGTACTTC

CDR3 length: 15
clone size: NA
V gene: TRBV6-5
D gene: TRBD2
J gene: TRBJ2-3
CDR3 protein: CASSKLAGGSDTQYF
CDR3 DNA: TGTGCCAGCAGCAAACTAGCGGGAGGGTCAGATACGCAGTATTTT

CDR3 length: 13
clone size: NA
V gene: TRBV21-1
D gene: NA
J gene: TRBJ2-1
CDR3 protein: CASSKTVDNEQFF
CDR3 DNA: TGTGCCAGCAGCAAGACAGTGGACAATGAGCAGTTCTTC

CDR3 length: 12
clone size: NA
V gene: TRBV7-9
D gene: NA
J gene: TRBJ2-2
CDR3 protein: CASSLSVGELFF
CDR3 DNA: TGTGCCAGCAGCCTAAGCGTCGGGGAGCTGTTTTTT

CDR3 length: 16
clone size: NA
V gene: TRBV10-1
D gene: TRBD1
J gene: TRBJ2-2
CDR3 protein: CASSEIQGAGTGELFF
CDR3 DNA: TGCGCCAGCAGTGAGATCCAGGGGGCGGGCACCGGGGAGCTGTTTTTT

CDR3 length: 15
clone size: NA
V gene: TRBV11-2
D gene: NA
J gene: TRBJ2-1
CDR3 protein: CASSSVRGGRNEQFF
CDR3 DNA: TGTGCCAGCAGCTCCGTGAGGGGCGGTCGCAATGAGCAGTTCTTC

CDR3 length: 17
clone size: NA
V gene: TRBV7-6
D gene: NA
J gene: TRBJ2-1
CDR3 protein: CASSLAVRPPFNNEQFF
CDR3 DNA: TGTGCCAGCAGCTTAGCCGTTCGCCCGCCTTTCAACAATGAGCAGTTCTTC

CDR3 length: 15
clone size: NA
V gene: TRBV7-2
D gene: NA
J gene: TRBJ2-3
CDR3 protein: CASSPLVGGADTQYF
CDR3 DNA: TGTGCCAGCAGCCCCCTGGTGGGGGGAGCAGATACGCAGTATTTT

CDR3 length: 16
clone size: NA
V gene: TRBV19
D gene: TRBD2
J gene: TRBJ2-7
CDR3 protein: CASSPYTSGLSYEQYF
CDR3 DNA: TGTGCCAGTAGTCCCTACACTAGCGGGCTTTCCTACGAGCAGTACTTC

CDR3 length: 15
clone size: NA
V gene: TRBV4-1
D gene: TRBD1
J gene: TRBJ2-1
CDR3 protein: CASSQAPGQINEQFF
CDR3 DNA: TGCGCCAGCAGCCAAGCCCCGGGACAGATCAATGAGCAGTTCTTC

CDR3 length: 16
clone size: NA
V gene: TRBV28
D gene: NA
J gene: TRBJ1-5
CDR3 protein: CASSYLTSGSNQPQHF
CDR3 DNA: TGTGCCAGCAGCTATCTCACATCGGGGAGCAATCAGCCCCAGCATTTT

CDR3 length: 15
clone size: once
V gene: TRBV7-2
D gene: TRBD2
J gene: TRBJ2-7
CDR3 protein: CASSLPPGLADEQYF
CDR3 DNA: TGTGCCAGCAGCTTACCTCCGGGACTAGCGGACGAGCAGTACTTC

CDR3 length: 15
clone size: once
V gene: TRBV9
D gene: TRBD1
J gene: TRBJ2-7
CDR3 protein: CASSVYGTGVYEQYF
CDR3 DNA: TGTGCCAGCAGCGTTTACGGGACAGGGGTCTACGAGCAGTACTTC

CDR3 length: 17
clone size: NA
V gene: TRBV4-1
D gene: TRBD2
J gene: TRBJ2-3
CDR3 protein: CASSQDYGRGSTDTQYF
CDR3 DNA: TGCGCCAGCAGCCAAGATTACGGGAGGGGGAGCACAGATACGCAGTATTTT

CDR3 length: 16
clone size: once
V gene: TRBV28
D gene: NA
J gene: TRBJ2-7
CDR3 protein: CASSTLINREISEQYF
CDR3 DNA: TGTGCCAGCAGTACCTTAATAAACAGGGAAATCTCCGAGCAGTACTTC

CDR3 length: 15
clone size: NA
V gene: TRBV7-8
D gene: NA
J gene: TRBJ2-5
CDR3 protein: CASSLESGGQETQYF
CDR3 DNA: TGTGCCAGCAGCTTAGAGTCAGGCGGACAAGAGACCCAGTACTTC

CDR3 length: 19
clone size: NA
V gene: TRBV5-5
D gene: TRBD1
J gene: TRBJ1-3
CDR3 protein: CASSLAGTGALSSGNTIYF
CDR3 DNA: TGTGCCAGCAGCTTGGCCGGGACAGGCGCGCTAAGCTCTGGAAACACCATATATTTT

CDR3 length: 15
clone size: NA
V gene: TRBV5-1
D gene: NA
J gene: TRBJ2-3
CDR3 protein: CASSLGQAFGDTQYF
CDR3 DNA: TGCGCCAGCAGCTTGGGACAGGCTTTTGGAGATACGCAGTATTTT

CDR3 length: 15
clone size: NA
V gene: TRBV7-6
D gene: NA
J gene: TRBJ2-1
CDR3 protein: CASSFEFGSYNEQFF
CDR3 DNA: TGTGCCAGCAGCTTCGAGTTCGGGTCCTACAATGAGCAGTTCTTC

CDR3 length: 16
clone size: NA
V gene: TRBV27
D gene: NA
J gene: TRBJ2-1
CDR3 protein: CASSLSGFPFYNEQFF
CDR3 DNA: TGTGCCAGCAGTTTATCGGGTTTCCCATTCTACAATGAGCAGTTCTTC

CDR3 length: 16
clone size: NA
V gene: TRBV7-8
D gene: NA
J gene: TRBJ1-1
CDR3 protein: CASSLRLGRLNTEAFF
CDR3 DNA: TGTGCCAGCAGCTTAAGGCTAGGCAGGCTGAACACTGAAGCTTTCTTT

CDR3 length: 14
clone size: once
V gene: TRBV5-6
D gene: TRBD1
J gene: TRBJ2-7
CDR3 protein: CASSWGTGVFEQYF
CDR3 DNA: TGTGCCAGCAGTTGGGGGACAGGGGTTTTCGAGCAGTACTTC